These 26 T cell receptor beta chains originate from one sample sequenced in a study of blood T cells in healthy people across ages. Next came a second PCR, run for about 7 to 12 cycles, which used a sample-barcoded 5' primer along with a J-beta primer mix. One entry per CDR3 protein results from TCRdb running MiXCR on the 5' RACE reads. The profile shows some 940,000 distinct CDR3 sequences, about 27% of them singletons. In addition, the sample was reused for a study of T cells of mothers and their children.

Sequenced material: blood. The receptor set was obtained from a middle-aged woman in good health.

This clonotype was observed a handful of times. V usage is TRBV7-3 and J usage is TRBJ2-2; D is perhaps TRBD1 (6 bases). This CDR3 region has 16 residues. Germline values: CDR1 SGHTA, CDR2 FQGTGA. V lost 3 bases and J 0 bases, leaving 11 bases between the germline ends. The CDR3 region is CASSFPGTTNTGELFF. CDR3 DNA sequence: TGTGCCAGCAGCTTCCCCGGGACAACGAACACCGGGGAGCTGTTTTTT.

This clonotype occurred many times. The chain carries TRBV20-1 and TRBJ2-7, with D unresolved. The germline gives CDR1 DFQATT, CDR2 SNEGSKA (reference sequence). The CDR3 sequence is 14 residues long. Trimming left V 2 bases short and J 1 base short, with 12 bases between. The CDR3 loop reads CSARLPEKSYEQYF. For the CDR3, the DNA is TGCAGTGCTAGATTGCCAGAAAAGTCCTACGAGCAGTACTTC.

This clonotype was recorded at least ten times. The chain is built from TRBV7-2 and TRBJ2-5, with 11 bases lining up with TRBD2. With 2 bases clipped from V and 5 bases from J, the junction kept 7 bases outside the gene matches. Germline CDR1 is SGHTA and CDR2 is FQGNSA. This CDR3 region has 16 residues. CDR3 residues: CASSLIAGGVWETQYF. CDR3 nucleotides: TGTGCCAGCAGCTTAATAGCGGGGGGGGTCTGGGAGACCCAGTACTTC.

Only a few counts were recorded for this clonotype. The gene calls are TRBV5-5 and TRBJ2-4, with D possibly called TRBD1 or TRBD2 (6 bases each). The germline V gene encodes CDR1 SGHKS and CDR2 YYEKEE (reference sequence). This CDR3 is built from 16 residues. Trimming took 4 bases from V and 2 from J, leaving 16 bases between them. CDR3 loop: CASSPTAGHTKNIQYF. Here the CDR3 DNA reads TGTGCCAGCAGCCCCACTGCGGGACACACCAAAAACATTCAGTACTTC.

This clonotype was seen many times. The gene calls are TRBV6-5 and TRBJ2-7; the D is unclear. The CDR3 sequence is 13 residues long. V lost 8 bases and J lost 1, with 12 bases in between. Looked up from germline, CDR1 is MNHEY and CDR2 is SVGAGI. CDR3 protein: CASYSGSSYEQYF. As DNA, the CDR3 is TGTGCCAGCTACTCGGGCTCTTCCTACGAGCAGTACTTC.

To note about this clonotype: This could be a read error, since a much larger clone is one nucleotide away. The chain links TRBV20-1 to TRBJ2-5, with 7 nucleotides matching TRBD2. Looked up from germline, CDR1 is DFQATT and CDR2 is SNEGSKA (reference sequence). The CDR3 is 14 amino acids. For the CDR3, the DNA is TGCAGTGCTAGAGCGGGGGGTGGTCAAGAGGCCCAGTACTTC. Translation gives CSARAGGGQEAQYF.

This clonotype was seen repeatedly, ten times or more. The chain is built from TRBV2 and TRBJ2-7, with D unresolved. Trimming took 3 bases from V and 4 from J, leaving 13 bases between them. Germline CDR1 SNHLY, CDR2 FYNNEI. CDR3 length equals 14 residues. This CDR3 is CASSESRLKYEQYF. The CDR3 bases are TGTGCCAGCAGTGAGTCGAGACTGAAATACGAGCAGTACTTC.

This clonotype occurred many times. The chain links TRBV11-1 to TRBJ2-3, with a possible D match to TRBD1 (6 bases). The CDR3 loop spans 16 amino acids. Between the trimmed V and J ends, which lost 4 bases and 6 bases, there was a span of 20 bases. Germline CDR1 SGHAT, CDR2 FQDESV (reference sequence). The CDR3 nucleotides read TGTGCCAGCAGCTCGAATACAGGGTCCGTAAGCGATACGCAGTATTTT. Translating it yields CASSSNTGSVSDTQYF.

V is TRBV9 and J is TRBJ1-4; the match to TRBD1 covers 7 bases. CDR3 length equals 15 residues. The V gene's germline CDR1 is SGDLS and CDR2 YYNGEE. Trimming cost V 0 bases and J 5 bases; bases outside gene matches: 4. CDR3 protein: CASSVVGTENEKLFF. The CDR3 DNA is TGTGCCAGCAGCGTAGTGGGGACAGAAAATGAAAAACTGTTTTTT.

This clonotype turned up a few times. The chain joins TRBV19 to TRBJ2-7; 9 nucleotides match TRBD1. CDR3 length equals 15 residues. Trimming cost V 5 bases and J 0 bases; bases outside gene matches: 5. Germline CDR1 LNHDA, CDR2 SQIVND (reference sequence). The CDR3 nucleotides read TGTGCCAGTAGTGAGGACAGGGGACTCTCCTACGAGCAGTACTTC. Protein product: CASSEDRGLSYEQYF. Filled out from reference TRBV19 and TRBJ2-7, the complete variable domain reads DGGITQSPKYLFRKEGQNVTLSCEQNLNHDAMYWYRQDPGQGLRLIYYSQIVNDFQKGDIAEGYSVSREKKESFPLTVTSAQKNPTAFYLCASSEDRGLSYEQYFGPGTRLTVT.

The chain combines TRBV29-1 with TRBJ2-4; 7 nucleotides match TRBD1. The J call may be incorrect, as the DNA end agrees better with TRBJ2-7. CDR3 size: 11 residues. The V gene's germline CDR1 is SQVTM and CDR2 ANQGSEA. CDR3 region: CSVGQGREQYF. Written as DNA, the CDR3 is TGCAGCGTTGGACAGGGCCGCGAGCAGTACTTC.

This clonotype was recorded a few times. This chain joins TRBV3-1 and TRBJ2-7, with D possibly matching TRBD1 (8 bases). There are 15 residues in the CDR3. Germline lookup yields CDR1 LGHDT and CDR2 YNNKEL (reference sequence). V lost 5 bases, J lost 4 bases, and 18 bases lay in between. The CDR3 nucleotides read TGTGCCAGCAGCGACCAGGGGGCGCGGGGGTACGAGCAGTACTTC. The encoded protein is CASSDQGARGYEQYF.

This clonotype was detected only a few times. V gene TRBV4-1 combines with J gene TRBJ1-2; D not resolved. Trimming removed 4 bases at V and 8 bases at J, with 20 bases between. Germline V lookup: CDR1 MGHRA, CDR2 YSYEKL. The CDR3 is made up of 15 amino acids. CDR3 region: CASSPNSGPLWGYTF. The DNA for the CDR3 is TGCGCCAGCAGCCCCAACTCCGGGCCTCTCTGGGGCTACACCTTC.

Turning to this clonotype: This may be a read error, as it is one base from a much larger clone. The rearrangement links TRBV7-2 to TRBJ2-7, with a tentative D call TRBD1 (6 bases). CDR3 length equals 13 residues. From germline, CDR1 is SGHTA and CDR2 FQGNSA. CDR3 nucleotide sequence: TGTGCCTGCAGCGCAGGACAGACCTACGAGCAGTACTTC. This gives the protein CACSAGQTYEQYF. The full variable domain, completed using reference TRBV7-2 and TRBJ2-7, is GAGVSQSPSNKVTEKGKDVELRCDPISGHTALYWYRQSLGQGLEFLIYFQGNSAPDKSGLPSDRFSAERTGGSVSTLTIQRTQQEDSAVYLCACSAGQTYEQYFGPGTRLTVT.

The sample holds a few counts of this clonotype. The gene calls are TRBV27 and TRBJ2-3; a weak D match, TRBD1 (6 bases). The CDR3 spans 17 residues. CDR1 is MNHEY, CDR2 SMNVEV, per germline (reference sequence). Trimming shortened V by 2 bases and J by 3 bases, and 18 bases separated the two germline ends. CDR3 DNA: TGTGCCAGCAGTTTAGGGGGCTGGTACAGGGAAACAGATACGCAGTATTTT. The encoded protein is CASSLGGWYRETDTQYF.

J is TRBJ1-1 and V is TRBV28, with D tentatively TRBD1 (5 bases). The CDR3 has 15 residues. Germline-derived CDR1 and CDR2 are MDHEN and SYDVKM. Trimming removed 3 bases from V and 6 bases from J, with 17 bases in between. The CDR3 loop reads CASSFRVRVGAEAFF. In DNA form, the CDR3 reads TGTGCCAGCAGTTTTAGGGTCAGGGTAGGAGCTGAAGCTTTCTTT.

Turning to this clonotype: This may stem from a read error, because a much larger clone lies one nucleotide away. The DNA is omitted, as the CDR3 cannot be located on it reliably, and the CDR3 follows TCRdb's listing. The chain couples TRBV29-1 to TRBJ2-1; the D call in the table, TRBD1, was not verified against the DNA. Per the germline V gene, CDR1 is SQVTM and CDR2 is ANQGSEA. Both ends counted, the CDR3 spans 14 residues. The CDR3 loop is CSVVGKGAYNEQCF.

The V gene is TRBV4-1, the J gene TRBJ1-1, with TRBD1 matching 7 bases. CDR3 length: 15 residues. Germline V gives CDR1 MGHRA, CDR2 YSYEKL. After removal of 3 bases from V and 1 base from J, the junction contained 5 bases not matched to a gene. Here the CDR3 reads CASSQGRDRNTEAFF. CDR3 sequence (DNA): TGCGCCAGCAGCCAGGGACGGGACAGGAACACTGAAGCTTTCTTT.

This sequence joins TRBV12-3 or TRBV12-4 and TRBJ1-4; D ambiguous. This CDR3 contains 14 residues. The germline V and J ends were trimmed by 3 bases and 5 bases, with 10 bases remaining between them. The CDR3 bases are TGTGCCAGCAGTTTCTCCAGTCGGAATGAAAAACTGTTTTTT. Amino acids: CASSFSSRNEKLFF.

This clonotype was seen a few times. The rearrangement links TRBV18 to TRBJ2-7; no reliable D call. Trimming removed 2 bases at V and 1 base at J, with 9 bases between. This CDR3 comprises 14 residues. Germline loops: CDR1 KGHSH, CDR2 LQKENI. The DNA of the CDR3 is TGTGCCAGCTCACCAAGTTTAAGTTCCTACGAGCAGTACTTC. Translation gives CASSPSLSSYEQYF.

The CDR3 is CASRDRDRQPQHF. Written as DNA, the CDR3 is TGTGCCAGCAGGGACAGGGATAGGCAGCCCCAGCATTTT. The V and J genes are TRBV28 and TRBJ1-5, with 8 bases fitting TRBD1. This CDR3 contains 13 residues. Trimming removed 6 bases from V and 7 bases from J; junction bases left unmatched: 5. The germline gives CDR1 MDHEN, CDR2 SYDVKM.

This clonotype was seen at least ten times. This chain connects TRBV24-1 to TRBJ2-1; 10 nucleotides line up with TRBD1. V shed 3 bases, J shed 5 bases, and the junction held 3 bases outside the gene matches. CDR1 is KGHDR, CDR2 SFDVKD, per germline. This CDR3 has 15 residues. The CDR3 sequence is CATSDGGTGDNEQFF. CDR3 nucleotide sequence: TGTGCCACCAGTGATGGGGGGACAGGGGACAATGAGCAGTTCTTC.

This rearrangement joins TRBV13 to TRBJ1-3, with D uncertain. Germline CDR1 PRHDT, CDR2 FYEKMQ (reference sequence). V lost 0 bases and J 0 bases, leaving 6 bases between the germline ends. This CDR3 contains 15 residues. The CDR3 DNA is TGTGCCAGCAGCTTAGGACTTAACTCTGGAAACACCATATATTTT. Protein: CASSLGLNSGNTIYF.

V usage is TRBV3-1 and J usage is TRBJ1-1; D is unclear. Trimming shortened V by 4 bases and J by 1 base, and 13 bases separated the two germline ends. This CDR3 is built from 15 residues. Germline-derived CDR1 and CDR2 are LGHDT and YNNKEL (reference sequence). The CDR3 sequence is CASSLATVKNTEAFF. CDR3 nucleotide sequence: TGTGCCAGCAGCCTCGCTACGGTCAAGAACACTGAAGCTTTCTTT.

The sample holds a few counts of this clonotype. The chain recombines TRBV20-1 with TRBJ2-2; D remains ambiguous. There are 13 residues in the CDR3. The V gene's germline CDR1 is DFQATT and CDR2 SNEGSKA (reference sequence). Trimming took off 6 bases at V and 4 bases at J, with 12 bases between the two ends. In DNA, the CDR3 is TGCAGTGCAACGGAGCCCCCCACCGGGGAGCTGTTTTTT. Protein product: CSATEPPTGELFF.

A few counts support this clonotype. V usage is TRBV28 and J usage is TRBJ1-5; maybe TRBD1 (6 bases). The CDR3 extends over 15 amino acids. CDR1 and CDR2 (germline): MDHEN, SYDVKM. Trimming took 7 bases from V and 3 from J, leaving 16 bases between them. The CDR3 region is CASTAGGGNNQPQHF. The CDR3 DNA reads TGTGCCAGCACGGCCGGAGGGGGGAACAATCAGCCCCAGCATTTT.